These 14 T cell receptor beta chains share one sample of origin, sequenced in a study of tumor-infiltrating lymphocytes in primary liver carcinoma. TCR beta cDNA was made from approximately 500 ng total RNA with a constant-region primer. Investigators got TCR beta libraries out of three nested multiplex PCR rounds, done with slightly modified ARM-PCR. Primers for the first two PCR rounds were TRBV1-TRBV30 forward primers and a C-beta reverse primer (around 11 cycles per round). TCRdb re-derived calls from the multiplex PCR reads in MiXCR, one entry per CDR3 protein. The table shows 65,000 to 90,000 distinct CDR3 sequences, with 55% to 85% occurring only once. Both RNA and DNA were isolated together from around 20-30 mg of bulk tissue that had not been sorted. Sample: liver tumor tissue from sampling region 1. Subset given: tumor region T1, superior pole. The receptor source for this set is a middle-aged man with primary liver carcinoma and hepatitis B virus infection.

For this clonotype: One base away lies a much larger clone, so this may be a sequencing read error. The chain uses TRBV28 and TRBJ1-2; D is perhaps TRBD1 (6 bases). The CDR3 covers 15 residues. Germline V gene sequence: CDR1 MDHEN, CDR2 SYDVKM. CDR3 sequence: CASSFGDTGLDGYIF. CDR3 DNA: TGTGCCAGCAGTTTTGGGGATACAGGGTTAGATGGCTACATCTTC.

To note about this clonotype: Sequence at one end of the junction differs from germline and may be a read error. J is TRBJ1-4 and V is TRBV7-2; the D gene is possibly TRBD1 (6 bases). This CDR3 contains 16 residues. Germline V gene lookup returns CDR1 SGHTA and CDR2 FQGNSA. CDR3 DNA sequence: TGTGCCAGCAGCTTAGTCTCAGGGGCAACTAATGGAAAACTGTTTTTT. Translating it yields CASSLVSGATNGKLFF.

A note on this clonotype: Here the CDR3 omits its conserved ending phenylalanine or tryptophan, so a read error is the likely source. Because the CDR3's place on the DNA is in doubt, the DNA is left out and the CDR3 is given as listed by TCRdb. The rearrangement uses TRBV12-3 or TRBV12-4 and TRBJ2-1; the table names TRBD2, a call not compared with the DNA. The CDR3 is 16 residues long, ends included. The CDR3 is CASSPFGLAGGNEQSL.

The chain carries TRBV12-3 or TRBV12-4 and TRBJ2-7; the D is unclear. V was clipped by 9 bases and J by 4 bases, with 16 bases between them. The CDR3 has 13 amino acids. The CDR3 bases are TGTGCCAGTTTTGTAGGATCATGGTACGAGCAGTACTTC. It specifies CASFVGSWYEQYF.

In the case of this clonotype: Sequence at one end of the junction differs from germline and may be a read error. J is TRBJ1-1 and V is TRBV6-2 or TRBV6-3; tentatively, D is TRBD1 (5 bases). The CDR3 has 14 amino acids. The germline CDR1 and CDR2 sequences are MNHEY and SVGEGT. CDR3 nucleotide sequence: TGCGCCAGCAGTGACCAGGGATTTAACAGTGAAGCTTTCTTT. The encoded protein is CASSDQGFNSEAFF.

The rearrangement uses TRBV6-6 and TRBJ1-4; TRBD1 matches at 7 bases. The CDR3 sequence is 15 residues long. From germline, CDR1 is MNHNY and CDR2 SVGAGI (reference sequence). V lost 6 bases, J lost 7 bases, and 11 bases stayed unmatched. CDR3 protein: CASRLREGASEKLFF. Written as DNA, the CDR3 is TGTGCCAGCAGACTCAGGGAGGGGGCTTCTGAAAAACTGTTTTTT.

In the case of this clonotype: One end of the junction fails to match germline, which may point to a read error. The chain's CDR3 is CASSDWRGANMNYGYTF. CDR3 coding DNA: TGCGCCAGCAGTGATTGGCGGGGGGCTAATATGAACTATGGCTACACCTTC. The rearrangement joins TRBV6-1 to TRBJ1-2; perhaps TRBD1 as D (6 bases). CDR1 and CDR2 from the germline V gene are MNHNS and SASEGT. The CDR3 extends over 17 amino acids.

The J gene is TRBJ2-7, the V gene TRBV14, with a weak D call TRBD2 (5 bases). Per germline, CDR1 SGHDN and CDR2 FVKESK. This CDR3 comprises 14 residues. V was trimmed by 5 bases and J by 6 bases, leaving 17 bases between them. The CDR3 DNA sequence: TGTGCCAGCAGCGCTTCAGCGGAGTCTCTCGAGCAGTACTTC. It is translated as CASSASAESLEQYF.

In the case of this clonotype: Because it lacks the conserved phenylalanine or tryptophan at the end, this CDR3 is likely a read error. The rearrangement uses TRBV28 and TRBJ2-7; 11 bases match TRBD2. V lost 5 bases, J lost 5 bases, and 11 bases stayed unmatched. Germline V CDR1 and CDR2: MDHEN, SYDVKM. The CDR3 is made up of 16 amino acids. The CDR3 DNA is TGTGCCAGCAGTCCCATAGCGGGAGGGCCGGAGAACGAGCAGTACCTC. Protein: CASSPIAGGPENEQYL.

About this clonotype: One junction end disagrees with the germline gene, perhaps due to a read error. The rearrangement joins TRBV6-1 to TRBJ2-7; 8 bases align to TRBD2. Looked up from germline, CDR1 is MNHNS and CDR2 is SASEGT. The CDR3 loop spans 15 amino acids. CDR3 loop: CASCEEAGGSYEQYF. DNA for the CDR3: TGTGCCAGCTGTGAAGAGGCGGGGGGTAGCTACGAGCAATACTTC.

With regard to this clonotype: This clone may be a read error of a much larger clone one base away. The chain links TRBV6-1 to TRBJ2-2, with a tentative D call TRBD2 (6 bases). The V end lost 7 bases, the J end lost 9 bases, and 15 bases lay between the germline ends. The CDR3 contains 13 residues. From germline, CDR1 is MNHNS and CDR2 SASEGT. The CDR3 sequence is CASNTSPAWELFF. CDR3 sequence (DNA): TGTGCCAGCAATACTAGCCCCGCCTGGGAGCTGTTTTTT.

Notes on this clonotype: A clone one base away is much larger, so this may be a read error. The chain carries TRBV7-9 and TRBJ2-1; 9 bases match TRBD1. Losses at the gene ends were 7 bases for V and 5 bases for J; bases not matched to a gene: 6. Germline V gene lookup returns CDR1 SEHNR and CDR2 FQNEAQ (reference sequence). This CDR3 contains 14 residues. In DNA, the CDR3 is TGTGCCAGCACCTCGGGACAGGGCCACAATGAGCAGTTCTTC. It is translated as CASTSGQGHNEQFF.

Remarks on this clonotype: No conserved phenylalanine or tryptophan is present at the end of the CDR3, so a read error is the likely explanation. CDR3 DNA sequence: TGTGCAAGCAGCCTCTCCTACCGGGGTCCCGTGAAACAGGTTCGCTCCAACAATGAGCAGTTCTTA. Its translation is CASSLSYRGPVKQVRSNNEQFL. The chain employs TRBV11-2 and TRBJ2-1; possibly TRBD1 or TRBD2 for D (5 bases each). This CDR3 is 22 amino acids long. Germline V gene lookup returns CDR1 SGHAT and CDR2 FQNNGV.

Concerning this clonotype: A much larger clonotype is one base distant, so this may be a read error. V gene TRBV30 combines with J gene TRBJ2-1; D is perhaps TRBD1 or TRBD2 (6 bases each). The germline CDR1 and CDR2 sequences are GTSNPN and SVGIG (reference sequence). The CDR3 covers 13 residues. CDR3 in amino acids: CAWSPRRDNEEFF. CDR3 in DNA: TGTGCCTGGAGTCCCCGGCGGGACAATGAGGAGTTCTTC.